The TCR beta chain under discussion was sequenced for a study of cytotoxic CD8 clonotypes in ibrutinib-treated CLL. Study-level background: The patient breakdown showed ten to eleven relapsed/refractory and approximately 15 treatment-naive cases, with fewer than 18 IGHV unmutated.

General study results and limits: Having risen at ibrutinib response, clonality had fallen back toward baseline by progression. Public clonotypes were uncommon and contracted or stayed stable on treatment.

For TCR beta libraries, around 1.8 micrograms of genomic DNA were obtained from cryopreserved PBMCs. TCRdb's copy holds only in-frame clones and misses some; the assay was immunoSEQ multiplex PCR. The table lists 150,000 or so clones, roughly 84% of them singletons, with more than 2.5% in the top ten. Turning to this clone: No antigen is known for it.

The sequencing used PBMCs, collected at disease progression, from a patient treated with ibrutinib. The receptor comes from a human donor with chronic lymphocytic leukemia.

The CDR3 here is CASSFHLPTYEQYF. CDR3 DNA: TGTGCCAGCAGCTTCCACCTACCCACCTACGAGCAGTACTTC. The chain uses TRBV5-6 and TRBJ2-7; no clear D. This CDR3 spans 14 amino acids. In germline, CDR1 is SGHDT, CDR2 YYEEEE. V was pared by 2 bases and J by 2 bases, with 11 bases between.